Sequencing of this T cell receptor (beta chain) was carried out in a study of CD8 T cells in ankylosing spondylitis. In its sample, this clonotype was seen many times. Antigen: not known. Regarding the study as a whole: Matched synovial fluid from ankylosing spondylitis patients was reported to be enriched for disease-linked clones. There was a TCR beta motif, made of 7 or 8 highly homologous variants, that appeared characteristic of ankylosing spondylitis blood.

TCRdb reprocessed the 5' RACE reads via MiXCR and lists one record per CDR3 protein. The data hold about 750,000 distinct CDR3 sequences, with over 15% observed a single time. This receptor was obtained from a male donor with ankylosing spondylitis. Sequencing was done on a sample of blood, either unsorted or a sorted T cell fraction (not recorded which).

The DNA of the CDR3 is TGTGCCAGCACCTCACCCCGGACTAGTGTAATACAAGATACGCAGTATTTT. Translated, it gives CASTSPRTSVIQDTQYF. The genes are TRBV12-3 or TRBV12-4 and TRBJ2-3, with TRBD2 identical over 7 bases. This CDR3 has 17 residues. With 7 bases clipped from V and 5 bases from J, the junction kept 18 bases outside the gene matches.